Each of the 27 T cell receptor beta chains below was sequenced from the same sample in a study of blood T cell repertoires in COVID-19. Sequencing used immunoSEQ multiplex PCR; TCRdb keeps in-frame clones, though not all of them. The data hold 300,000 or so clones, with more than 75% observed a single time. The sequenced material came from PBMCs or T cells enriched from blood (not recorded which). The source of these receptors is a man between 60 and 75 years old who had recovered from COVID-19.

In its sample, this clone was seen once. CDR3 nucleotides: TGTGCCAGCAGCTCCTCGGGGGGCGCCTATGGCTACACCTTC. It yields the protein CASSSSGGAYGYTF. The chain employs TRBV6-4 and TRBJ1-2; a possible D gene is TRBD1 (6 bases). Germline V gene lookup returns CDR1 MRHNA and CDR2 SNTAGT. CDR3 length: 14 amino acids. V lost 6 bases, J lost 4 bases, and 15 bases lay in between.

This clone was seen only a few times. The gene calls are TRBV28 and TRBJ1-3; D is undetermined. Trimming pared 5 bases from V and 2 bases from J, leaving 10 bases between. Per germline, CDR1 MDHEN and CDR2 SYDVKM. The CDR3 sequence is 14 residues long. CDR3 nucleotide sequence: TGTGCCAGCAGTACTACCATGGCTGGAAACACCATATATTTT. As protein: CASSTTMAGNTIYF.

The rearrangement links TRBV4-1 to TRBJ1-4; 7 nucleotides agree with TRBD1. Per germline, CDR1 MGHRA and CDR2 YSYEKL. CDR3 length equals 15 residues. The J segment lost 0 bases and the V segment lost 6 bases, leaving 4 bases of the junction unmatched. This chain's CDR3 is CASSYTGATNEKLFF. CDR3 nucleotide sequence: TGCGCCAGCAGTTATACAGGGGCAACTAATGAAAAACTGTTTTTT.

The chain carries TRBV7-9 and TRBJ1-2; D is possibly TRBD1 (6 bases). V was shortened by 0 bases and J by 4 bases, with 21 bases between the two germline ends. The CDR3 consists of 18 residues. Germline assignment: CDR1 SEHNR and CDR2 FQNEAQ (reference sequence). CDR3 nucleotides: TGTGCCAGCAGCTTAGCCCCGATCGGGGGGCGCCGGGTCTATGGCTACACCTTC. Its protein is CASSLAPIGGRRVYGYTF. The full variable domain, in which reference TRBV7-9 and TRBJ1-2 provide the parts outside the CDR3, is DTGVSQNPRHKITKRGQNVTFRCDPISEHNRLYWYRQTLGQGPEFLTYFQNEAQLEKSRLLSDRFSAERPKGSFSTLEIQRTEQGDSAMYLCASSLAPIGGRRVYGYTFGSGTRLTVV.

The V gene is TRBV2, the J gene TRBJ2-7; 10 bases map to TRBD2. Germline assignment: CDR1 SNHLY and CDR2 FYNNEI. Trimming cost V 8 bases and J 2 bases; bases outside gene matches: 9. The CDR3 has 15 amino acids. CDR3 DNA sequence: TGTGCCAGCGGGCCCCGGACTAGCGGACCCTACGAGCAGTACTTC. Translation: CASGPRTSGPYEQYF.

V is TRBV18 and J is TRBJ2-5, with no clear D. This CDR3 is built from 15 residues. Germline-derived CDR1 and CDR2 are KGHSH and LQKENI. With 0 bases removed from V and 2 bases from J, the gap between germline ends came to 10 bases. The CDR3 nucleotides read TGTGCCAGCTCACCACCGTTTCGCACACAAGAGACCCAGTACTTC. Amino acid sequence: CASSPPFRTQETQYF.

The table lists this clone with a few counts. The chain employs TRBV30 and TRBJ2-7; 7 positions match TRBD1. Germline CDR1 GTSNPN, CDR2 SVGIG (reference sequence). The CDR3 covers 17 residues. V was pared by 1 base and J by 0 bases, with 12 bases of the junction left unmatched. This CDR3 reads CAWSGHTRDRPSYEQYF. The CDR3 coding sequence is TGTGCCTGGAGTGGACATACCAGGGACAGACCCTCCTACGAGCAGTACTTC.

CDR3 sequence: CSVGGRGWGTEAFF. The CDR3 DNA reads as TGCAGCGTCGGGGGGAGGGGATGGGGCACTGAAGCTTTCTTT. V is TRBV29-1 and J is TRBJ1-1; TRBD1 is a possible D gene (5 bases). The CDR3 runs to 14 residues. Trimming removed 6 bases from V and 4 bases from J, with 18 bases in between. Germline V gives CDR1 SQVTM, CDR2 ANQGSEA.

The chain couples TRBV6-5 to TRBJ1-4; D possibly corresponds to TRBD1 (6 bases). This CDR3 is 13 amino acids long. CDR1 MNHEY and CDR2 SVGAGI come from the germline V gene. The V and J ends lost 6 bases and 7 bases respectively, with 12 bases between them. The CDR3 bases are TGTGCCAGCAGGAAGGGGGGGCTTGAAAAACTGTTTTTT. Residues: CASRKGGLEKLFF.

The CDR3 spells CASSVSTAANYGYTF. The CDR3 nucleotides are TGTGCCAGCAGCGTATCGACAGCCGCTAACTATGGCTACACCTTC. The genes are TRBV9 and TRBJ1-2; perhaps TRBD1 as D (5 bases). V shed 1 base and J shed 0 bases, with 10 bases lying between them. The V gene's germline CDR1 is SGDLS and CDR2 YYNGEE. The CDR3 has 15 residues.

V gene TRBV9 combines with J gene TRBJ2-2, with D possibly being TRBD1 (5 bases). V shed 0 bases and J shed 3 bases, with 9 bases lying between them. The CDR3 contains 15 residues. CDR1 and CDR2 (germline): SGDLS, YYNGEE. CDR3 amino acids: CASSVEGFYTGELFF. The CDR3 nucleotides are TGTGCCAGCAGCGTAGAGGGGTTTTACACCGGGGAGCTGTTTTTT.

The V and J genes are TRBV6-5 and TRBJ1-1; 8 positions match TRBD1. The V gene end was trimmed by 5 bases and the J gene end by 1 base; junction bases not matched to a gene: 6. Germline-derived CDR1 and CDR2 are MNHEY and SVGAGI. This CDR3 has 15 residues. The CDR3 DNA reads TGTGCCAGCAGTCCCCTCGACAGGGGGAACACTGAAGCTTTCTTT. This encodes CASSPLDRGNTEAFF.

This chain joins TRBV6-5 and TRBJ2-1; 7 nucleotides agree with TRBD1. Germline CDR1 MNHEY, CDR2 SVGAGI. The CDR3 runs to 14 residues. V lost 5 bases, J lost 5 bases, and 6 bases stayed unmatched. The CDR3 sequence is CASSTLQGNNEQFF. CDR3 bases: TGTGCCAGCAGTACCCTACAGGGGAACAATGAGCAGTTCTTC.

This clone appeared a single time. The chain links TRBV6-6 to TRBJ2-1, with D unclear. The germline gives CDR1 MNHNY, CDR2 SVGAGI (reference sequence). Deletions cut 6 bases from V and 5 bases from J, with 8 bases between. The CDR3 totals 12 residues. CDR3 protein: CASSPRDNEQFF. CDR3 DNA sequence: TGTGCCAGCAGCCCCCGGGACAATGAGCAGTTCTTC.

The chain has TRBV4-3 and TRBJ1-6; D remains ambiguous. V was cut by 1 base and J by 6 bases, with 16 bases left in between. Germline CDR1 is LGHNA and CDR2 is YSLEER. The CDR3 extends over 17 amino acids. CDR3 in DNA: TGCGCCAGCAGCCAAGGCAATTTACTGGTTGCTAATTCACCCCTCCACTTT. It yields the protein CASSQGNLLVANSPLHF.

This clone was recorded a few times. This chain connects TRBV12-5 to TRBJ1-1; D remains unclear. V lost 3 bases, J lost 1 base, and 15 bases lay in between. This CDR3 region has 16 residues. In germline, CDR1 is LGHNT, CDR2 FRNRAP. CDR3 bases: TGTGCTAGTGGTTTAGGTCACCGACTTGGGAACACTGAAGCTTTCTTT. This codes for CASGLGHRLGNTEAFF.

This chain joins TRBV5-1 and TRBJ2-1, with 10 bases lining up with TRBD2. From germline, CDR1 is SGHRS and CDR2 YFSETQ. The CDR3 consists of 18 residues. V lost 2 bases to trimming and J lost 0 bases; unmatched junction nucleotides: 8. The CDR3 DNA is TGCGCCAGCAGCTTTTATCCTAGCGGGGGTAGCTCCTACAATGAGCAGTTCTTC. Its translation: CASSFYPSGGSSYNEQFF.

CDR3 region: CASSFLGLAGTGELFF. CDR3 coding DNA: TGCGCCAGCAGCTTTTTAGGACTAGCGGGGACCGGGGAGCTGTTTTTT. V and J are TRBV5-1 and TRBJ2-2, with 12 positions matching TRBD2. CDR1 is SGHRS, CDR2 YFSETQ, per germline. J gave up 5 bases and V 2 bases, and 4 bases lay outside the gene matches. The CDR3 spans 16 residues.

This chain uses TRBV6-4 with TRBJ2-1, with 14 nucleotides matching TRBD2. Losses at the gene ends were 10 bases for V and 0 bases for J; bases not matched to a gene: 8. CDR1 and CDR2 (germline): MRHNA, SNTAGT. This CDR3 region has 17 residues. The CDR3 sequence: CANSGLAGANSYNEQFF. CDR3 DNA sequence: TGTGCCAACTCGGGACTAGCGGGGGCGAACTCCTACAATGAGCAGTTCTTC.

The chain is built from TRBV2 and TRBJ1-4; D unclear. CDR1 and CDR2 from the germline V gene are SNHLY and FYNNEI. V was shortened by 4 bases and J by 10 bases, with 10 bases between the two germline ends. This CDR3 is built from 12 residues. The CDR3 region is CASSAGFGKLFF. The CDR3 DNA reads TGTGCCAGCAGTGCAGGTTTTGGAAAACTGTTTTTT. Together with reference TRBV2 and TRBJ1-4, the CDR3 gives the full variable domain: EPEVTQTPSHQVTQMGQEVILRCVPISNHLYFYWYRQILGQKVEFLVSFYNNEISEKSEIFDDQFSVERPDGSNFTLKIRSTKLEDSAMYFCASSAGFGKLFFGSGTQLSVL.

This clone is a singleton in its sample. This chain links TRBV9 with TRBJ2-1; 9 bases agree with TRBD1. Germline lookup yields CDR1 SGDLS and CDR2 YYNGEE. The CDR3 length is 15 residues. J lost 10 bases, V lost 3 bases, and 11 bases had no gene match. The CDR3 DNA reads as TGTGCCAGCAGCGGCCAACAGGGGGCGGGAATGGAGCAGTTCTTC. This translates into CASSGQQGAGMEQFF.

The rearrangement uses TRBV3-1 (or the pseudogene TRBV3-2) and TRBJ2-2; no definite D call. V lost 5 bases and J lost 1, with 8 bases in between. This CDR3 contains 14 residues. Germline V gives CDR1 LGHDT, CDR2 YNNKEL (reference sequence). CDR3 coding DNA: TGTGCCAGCAGCTCAGTCTTGAACACCGGGGAGCTGTTTTTT. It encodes CASSSVLNTGELFF.

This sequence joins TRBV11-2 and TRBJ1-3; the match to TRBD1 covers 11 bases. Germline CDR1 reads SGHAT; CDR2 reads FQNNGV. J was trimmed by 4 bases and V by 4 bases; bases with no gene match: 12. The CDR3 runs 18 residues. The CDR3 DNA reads TGTGCCAGCAGCTCCCGTGCCATGGACAGGGGGCCAGGAAACACCATATATTTT. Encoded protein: CASSSRAMDRGPGNTIYF.

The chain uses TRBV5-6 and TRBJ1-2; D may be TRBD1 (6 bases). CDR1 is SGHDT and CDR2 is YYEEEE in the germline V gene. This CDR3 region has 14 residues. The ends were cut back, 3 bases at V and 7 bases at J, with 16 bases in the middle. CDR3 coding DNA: TGTGCCAGCAGCTACTTGACAGGCGATCTTGGCTACACCTTC. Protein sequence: CASSYLTGDLGYTF.

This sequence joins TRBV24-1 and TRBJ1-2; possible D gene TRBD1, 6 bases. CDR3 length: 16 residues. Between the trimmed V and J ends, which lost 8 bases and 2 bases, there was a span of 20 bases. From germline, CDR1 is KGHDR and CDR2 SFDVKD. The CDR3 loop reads CATTSPGGQRNYGYTF. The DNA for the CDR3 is TGTGCCACCACCTCGCCTGGGGGACAACGAAACTATGGCTACACCTTC.

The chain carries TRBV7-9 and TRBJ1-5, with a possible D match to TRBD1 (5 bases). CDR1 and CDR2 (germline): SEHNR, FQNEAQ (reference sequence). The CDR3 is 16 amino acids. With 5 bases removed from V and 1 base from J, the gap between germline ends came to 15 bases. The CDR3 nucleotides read TGTGCCAGCAGCCTCCAAGGGGCTGGCAGCAATCAGCCCCAGCATTTT. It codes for CASSLQGAGSNQPQHF.

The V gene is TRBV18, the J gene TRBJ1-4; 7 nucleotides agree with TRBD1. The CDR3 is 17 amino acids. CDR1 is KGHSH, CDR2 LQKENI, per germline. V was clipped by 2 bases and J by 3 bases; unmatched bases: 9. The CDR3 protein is CASSPITGAVANEKLFF. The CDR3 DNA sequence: TGTGCCAGCTCACCAATCACAGGGGCTGTGGCTAATGAAAAACTGTTTTTT. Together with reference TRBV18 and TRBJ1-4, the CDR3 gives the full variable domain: NAGVMQNPRHLVRRRGQEARLRCSPMKGHSHVYWYRQLPEEGLKFMVYLQKENIIDESGMPKERFSAEFPKEGPSILRIQQVVRGDSAAYFCASSPITGAVANEKLFFGSGTQLSVL.